The clone carrying this TCR beta chain was detected only a few times. What it recognizes is unknown. The J segment lost 7 bases and the V segment lost 0 bases, leaving 3 bases of the junction unmatched. CDR3 length: 13 residues. Germline V lookup: CDR1 SGHRS, CDR2 YFSETQ. PCR employed 60 Vbeta and 13 Jbeta primers. Sequencing was performed with immunoSEQ multiplex PCR; in TCRdb, only in-frame clones are kept and a portion is missing. This table has about 190,000 clones, 70% to 75% appearing once. This entry belongs to a study of cytomegalovirus exposure and HLA in healthy donors. Study-wide results and limits: A later analysis showed TCR association rates differing by HLA locus, peaking at DRB1 and lowest at HLA-C. What was likely a sequencing artifact was a cluster of highly shared sequence variants.

This sequence joins TRBV5-1 and TRBJ1-2, with TRBD1 matching over 7 bases. Sequencing was performed on PBMCs. This receptor was taken from a woman younger than 45 in good health and CMV-seropositive. As DNA, the CDR3 is TGCGCCAGCAGCTTGGATGCAGGGGGTGGCTACACCTTC. Amino acid sequence: CASSLDAGGGYTF.